This is a list of T cell receptor beta chains from one sample in a study of blood T cell repertoires in COVID-19. Sequenced by immunoSEQ multiplex PCR; TCRdb stores in-frame clones only, minus some. The sample gives approximately 220,000 clones, roughly 80% of which show up once; 3% to 4.5% is in the top ten. The sample was PBMCs or T cells enriched from blood (not recorded which). These receptors were collected from a woman between 40 and 50 years old who had been exposed to COVID-19. Both conserved end residues are part of each CDR3. The D gene is left open where the match is weak. Expanded clones are given a class, and other clones once, few, many or no size at all.

v_gene	d_gene	abundance	j_gene	CDR3aa	CDR3nt
TRBV9	.	once	TRBJ2-1	CASSVDGGVYNEQFF	TGTGCCAGCAGCGTAGATGGGGGCGTGTACAATGAGCAGTTCTTC
TRBV2	.	.	TRBJ1-2	CASSEGQRTGGYTF	TGTGCCAGCAGTGAAGGACAACGCACCGGTGGCTACACCTTC
TRBV18	TRBD1	.	TRBJ1-6	CASSPPTGTGGGGVSPLHF	TGTGCCAGCTCACCACCTACCGGGACAGGGGGCGGAGGTGTTTCACCCCTCCACTTT
TRBV9	TRBD1	.	TRBJ1-6	CASSAFGGTGVTPLHF	TGTGCCAGCAGCGCATTTGGCGGGACAGGGGTAACACCCCTCCACTTT
TRBV15	.	.	TRBJ2-5	CATSRDRGQETQYF	TGTGCCACCAGCAGAGACAGGGGACAAGAGACCCAGTACTTC
TRBV30	.	.	TRBJ1-2	CAWSASPIQSPTRDYGYTF	TGTGCCTGGAGTGCCTCACCCATACAGAGCCCGACGCGCGACTATGGCTACACCTTC
TRBV9	TRBD1	.	TRBJ2-7	CASSPGQGDYEQYF	TGTGCCAGCAGCCCGGGACAGGGGGACTACGAGCAGTACTTC
TRBV6-5	TRBD1	once	TRBJ2-5	CASRRDRGGGTQYF	TGTGCCAGCAGACGGGACAGGGGAGGGGGGACCCAGTACTTC
TRBV7-2	TRBD2	.	TRBJ2-1	CASSSRGSGDEQFF	TGTGCCAGCAGTTCCCGCGGTAGCGGGGATGAGCAGTTCTTC
TRBV10-3	.	.	TRBJ1-6	CAISENYGVPNSPLHF	TGTGCCATCAGTGAGAATTACGGGGTCCCAAATTCACCCCTCCACTTT
TRBV5-1	TRBD1	.	TRBJ1-1	CASSPTGTGSKTEAFF	TGCGCCAGCAGCCCCACCGGGACAGGTTCCAAAACTGAAGCTTTCTTT
TRBV28	TRBD1	.	TRBJ1-1	CASSPGQGIAEAFF	TGTGCCAGCAGTCCGGGACAGGGCATCGCTGAAGCTTTCTTT
TRBV4-2	.	.	TRBJ1-1	CASSQDEWGANTEAFF	TGTGCCAGCAGCCAAGATGAGTGGGGCGCGAACACTGAAGCTTTCTTT
TRBV12-5	.	.	TRBJ1-5	CASGQDRNNQPQHF	TGTGCTAGTGGCCAAGACAGAAACAATCAGCCCCAGCATTTT
TRBV6-1	TRBD2	.	TRBJ2-7	CASSEGTSSYEQYF	TGTGCCAGCAGTGAAGGGACTAGCAGCTACGAGCAGTACTTC
TRBV6-2/TRBV6-3	.	once	TRBJ1-1	CASSYFPGTVNTEAFF	TGTGCCAGCAGTTACTTTCCGGGAACCGTGAACACTGAAGCTTTCTTT
TRBV6-5	.	.	TRBJ1-1	CASSRMGQNTEAFF	TGTGCCAGCAGTAGAATGGGGCAAAACACTGAAGCTTTCTTT
TRBV28	TRBD1	once	TRBJ1-5	CASSPGTGRDQPQHF	TGTGCCAGCAGTCCCGGGACAGGGCGAGATCAGCCCCAGCATTTT
TRBV7-6	.	.	TRBJ2-1	CASSSKPGQDYNEQFF	TGTGCCAGCAGCTCTAAGCCGGGACAAGATTACAATGAGCAGTTCTTC
TRBV6-5	TRBD1	.	TRBJ2-1	CASSYGDSLYNEQFF	TGTGCCAGCAGTTACGGGGACAGTCTGTACAATGAGCAGTTCTTC
TRBV28	.	.	TRBJ1-5	CASSLLGQHPNQPQHF	TGTGCCAGCAGTTTATTAGGACAGCACCCAAATCAGCCCCAGCATTTT